Listed below are T cell receptor beta chains from one sample, sequenced in a study of shared clonotypes between healthy human individuals. The method was immunoSEQ multiplex PCR; TCRdb's version includes in-frame clones alone and lacks a portion of them. The sample has 1.5 million to 2.5 million clones, approximately 94% seen once. The material sequenced was naive CD8+ T cells sorted from blood. The origin of the receptors is a young man in good health. Both conserved end residues are trimmed from each CDR3. A D gene is named only where the DNA matches it firmly. For some rows the clone size is stated as once, few or many, or as a class when expanded; others skip it.

TRBV6-5	TRBD2	TRBJ2-3	.	ASSSLAGARTDTQY
TRBV10-3	TRBD2	TRBJ2-7	.	AISELREGPMIYEQY
TRBV10-2	.	TRBJ2-7	.	ASKVADTYEQY
TRBV11-2	.	TRBJ2-7	.	ASSLRGSYEQY
TRBV6-5	.	TRBJ2-7	.	ASSPGDGSYEQY
TRBV7-8	.	TRBJ1-1	.	ASSLGQGFTEAF
TRBV27	TRBD1	TRBJ1-1	.	ASSLTGEGDTEAF
TRBV6-1	.	TRBJ2-7	.	ASSDPGPYEQY
TRBV9	.	TRBJ2-1	.	ASSVRAGEQF
TRBV5-1	TRBD2	TRBJ2-3	.	ASSVTSGGITDTQY
TRBV13	.	TRBJ2-7	.	ASRGGSYEQY
TRBV7-3	.	TRBJ2-3	.	ASSPLITDTQY
TRBV5-6	.	TRBJ1-4	.	ASSLGSEKLF
TRBV6-1	TRBD1	TRBJ1-6	.	ASSGPGQGDLVGSPLH
TRBV10-2	.	TRBJ2-3	.	ASSDAGPTDTQY
TRBV13	.	TRBJ1-2	few	ASSPVGPSAYGYT
TRBV7-2	.	TRBJ1-5	.	ASSSLDSNQPQH
TRBV9	.	TRBJ1-2	.	ASSETGYGYT
TRBV7-9	.	TRBJ2-5	.	ASSLEGVETQY
TRBV7-2	.	TRBJ2-3	.	ASSLIRRDGTDTQY
TRBV29-1	.	TRBJ1-1	.	SVDFGEAF
TRBV11-2	TRBD1	TRBJ2-5	.	ASSAGGQGETQY
TRBV6-5	.	TRBJ2-7	.	ASSYSHSSYEQY
TRBV2	TRBD2	TRBJ2-3	once	ANRLGREGADTQY
TRBV11-2	TRBD1	TRBJ1-1	.	ASSAGTVEAF
TRBV14	.	TRBJ2-7	.	ASSQEQGNRPIGYEQY
TRBV13	.	TRBJ1-2	.	ASSLGHAGKGFYGYT
TRBV7-9	.	TRBJ1-2	.	ASSLGGETGAYGYT
TRBV5-8	.	TRBJ2-7	.	ASSLVQGYEQY
TRBV2	TRBD1	TRBJ1-2	.	ASSFRPGQPRDGYT
TRBV2	.	TRBJ2-7	.	ASSEGIRDEQY
TRBV15	TRBD2	TRBJ2-7	.	ATSSFRLAGEKDSYEQY
TRBV2	.	TRBJ1-2	once	ASSEGDAANYGYT
TRBV28	TRBD1	TRBJ2-7	once	ASRGTGASSYEQY
TRBV10-3	.	TRBJ1-4	once	AISESPGGEGEKLF
TRBV9	TRBD1	TRBJ1-4	.	ASQPEDRVGEKLF
TRBV6-1	.	TRBJ1-2	few	ASRDMGGYGYT
TRBV5-4	.	TRBJ1-5	.	ASRSDPTARNQPQH
TRBV7-8	.	TRBJ1-2	few	ASSRGKSYGYT
TRBV5-1	.	TRBJ2-1	.	ASSVWGVTPEDEQF
TRBV9	.	TRBJ2-3	.	ASTPRGISDTQY
TRBV9	TRBD2	TRBJ2-7	.	ASSVALLAGVKEQY
TRBV7-6	.	TRBJ2-7	once	ASSPLGSSYEQY
TRBV7-9	.	TRBJ2-3	.	ASSPGEGEGNTQY
TRBV18	TRBD1	TRBJ2-5	.	ASSPSRTGGIETQY
TRBV7-9	.	TRBJ1-1	.	ASSQVVSLNTEAF
TRBV5-5	.	TRBJ2-7	.	ASSLEGEQY
TRBV28	.	TRBJ2-3	.	ASSLAKEAIVTTDTQY